The 22 T cell receptor beta chains listed next were all sequenced from one sample in a study of T-cell reconstitution after alpha-beta-depleted transplantation in children. The TCRbeta library incorporated unique molecular identifiers. TCRdb processed the PCR reads anew with MiXCR; each CDR3 protein has one entry. The sample carries approximately 520,000 distinct CDR3 sequences, around a third recorded once. Sequenced material: PBMCs from the stem cell graft donor, taken from the stem cell graft. The source of these receptors is a human donor who donated a stem cell graft to a child with aplastic anemia.

The genes are TRBV6-1 and TRBJ2-7; the match to TRBD1 covers 7 bases. The CDR3 contains 13 residues. Germline trimming cut 6 bases from V and 2 bases from J; bases unmatched to any gene: 4. CDR1 and CDR2 from the germline V gene are MNHNS and SASEGT. CDR3 amino acids: CASRSGTAYEQYV. CDR3 DNA sequence: TGTGCCAGCAGGTCAGGGACAGCCTACGAGCAGTACGTC.

The chain couples TRBV6-1 to TRBJ2-2; TRBD1 aligns across 12 bases. This CDR3 has 17 residues. Germline CDR1 reads MNHNS; CDR2 reads SASEGT. J lost 4 bases, V lost 6 bases, and 9 bases had no gene match. In DNA, the CDR3 is TGTGCCAGCAGCCAGGGACAGGGGGCGCGCGGCACCGGGGAGCTGTTTTTT. Protein sequence: CASSQGQGARGTGELFF.

The chain joins TRBV7-2 to TRBJ1-5; D unclear. Germline CDR1 and CDR2: SGHTA and FQGNSA. Trimming pared 1 base from V and 0 bases from J, leaving 7 bases between. CDR3 length: 15 amino acids. CDR3 bases: TGTGCCAGCAGCTTAGGGAGATATAGCAATCAGCCCCAGCATTTT. This encodes CASSLGRYSNQPQHF.

This clonotype was detected a few times. The V and J genes are TRBV10-2 and TRBJ2-1; the match to TRBD2 covers 10 bases. The junction had 9 bases not matched to a gene; V was cut back by 8 bases and J by 8 bases. Germline CDR1 and CDR2: WSHSY and SAAADI. This CDR3 region has 14 residues. The CDR3 DNA is TGCGCCAGCGGGCTAGCGGGAGCTTGGGATGAGCAGTTCTTC. It translates to CASGLAGAWDEQFF.

This CDR3 reads CSVVGLGTIEQYF. CDR3 coding DNA: TGCAGCGTAGTAGGACTAGGAACGATCGAGCAGTACTTC. The rearrangement uses TRBV29-1 and TRBJ2-7, with TRBD2 matching 7 bases. V shed 6 bases and J 6 bases; nucleotides not matched to a gene: 11. In germline, CDR1 is SQVTM, CDR2 ANQGSEA. The CDR3 sequence is 13 residues long.

This clonotype came up a few times. V gene TRBV5-1 combines with J gene TRBJ2-7; 8 bases fit TRBD1. V was pared by 0 bases and J by 6 bases, with 5 bases of the junction left unmatched. The germline V gene encodes CDR1 SGHRS and CDR2 YFSETQ. The CDR3 has 14 residues. The DNA of the CDR3 is TGCGCCAGCAGCTTGGGGACAGGGCCGGGCGAGCAGTACGTC. Its translation is CASSLGTGPGEQYV.

This chain joins TRBV5-1 and TRBJ1-6, with unresolved D. Trimming removed 0 bases from V and 3 bases from J, with 4 bases in between. This CDR3 contains 14 residues. Germline values: CDR1 SGHRS, CDR2 YFSETQ. In nucleotides, the CDR3 is TGCGCCAGCAGCTTGGAGCTCTATAATTCACCCCTCCACTTT. It translates to CASSLELYNSPLHF.

The gene calls are TRBV25-1 and TRBJ2-2, with 9 positions matching TRBD1. The CDR3 totals 16 residues. CDR1 and CDR2 from the germline V gene are MGHDK and SYGVNS. J gave up 5 bases and V 4 bases, and 8 bases lay outside the gene matches. The CDR3 sequence: CASSGPGQGSTGELFF. The CDR3 region has the DNA TGTGCCAGCAGTGGCCCTGGACAGGGGTCAACCGGGGAGCTGTTTTTT.

CDR3 residues: CASSLGSAKTQYF. In DNA, the CDR3 is TGTGCCAGCAGCTTAGGGTCGGCTAAAACGCAGTATTTT. The chain carries TRBV11-2 and TRBJ2-3; D unclear. Trimming shortened V by 1 base and J by 9 bases, and 11 bases separated the two germline ends. This CDR3 comprises 13 residues. From germline, CDR1 is SGHAT and CDR2 FQNNGV.

This clonotype was found a few times. This rearrangement joins TRBV13 to TRBJ2-1; TRBD2 matches 7 bases. The CDR3 sequence is 11 residues long. The V segment lost 5 bases and the J segment 12 bases; nucleotides outside the gene matches: 4. Germline values: CDR1 PRHDT, CDR2 FYEKMQ (reference sequence). The CDR3 nucleotides read TGTGCCAGCAGCCGCGGGGAGGGGCAGTTCTTC. Translating gives CASSRGEGQFF.

The V call is TRBV7-8, the J call TRBJ1-1; the D is unclear. The V end was cut by 3 bases, the J end by 4 bases, with 9 bases between. The CDR3 has 13 residues. Germline loops: CDR1 SGHVS, CDR2 FQNEAQ. Written as DNA, the CDR3 is TGTGCCAGCAGCTTCGATCGGGGCACTGAAGCTTTCTTT. Translating gives CASSFDRGTEAFF.

This clonotype was observed a few times. V gene TRBV15 combines with J gene TRBJ1-1; TRBD1 is a possible D gene (5 bases). The CDR3 has 15 residues. V lost 3 bases to trimming and J lost 4 bases, with 15 bases between them. CDR1 is LNHNV, CDR2 YYDKDF, per germline (reference sequence). CDR3 nucleotide sequence: TGTGCCACCAGCAGTACCGGGACCCTAGCCACTGAAGCTTTCTTT. As protein: CATSSTGTLATEAFF. Supplemented by reference TRBV15 and TRBJ1-1, the full variable domain reads DAMVIQNPRYQVTQFGKPVTLSCSQTLNHNVMYWYQQKSSQAPKLLFHYYDKDFNNEADTPDNFQSRRPNTSFCFLDIRSPGLGDTAMYLCATSSTGTLATEAFFGQGTRLTVV.

CDR3 bases: TGTGCCAGTAGTGATCCGGGACTCGTTTATGAGCAGTTCTTC. Residues: CASSDPGLVYEQFF. V and J are TRBV19 and TRBJ2-1; a weak D match, TRBD2 (6 bases). Trimming took off 5 bases at V and 8 bases at J, with 16 bases between the two ends. The CDR3 is made up of 14 amino acids. The germline gives CDR1 LNHDA, CDR2 SQIVND (reference sequence).

Only a few counts were recorded for this clonotype. The chain uses TRBV7-2 and TRBJ2-1, with a possible D match to TRBD1 (5 bases). V gave up 4 bases and J gave up 9 bases, with 10 bases separating them. The CDR3 has 12 amino acids. Germline CDR1 is SGHTA and CDR2 is FQGNSA. The CDR3 protein is CASSSTVAEQFF. The CDR3 DNA reads as TGTGCCAGCAGCTCGACAGTGGCTGAGCAGTTCTTC.

The chain joins TRBV9 to TRBJ2-1; TRBD2 matches 10 bases. The length of the CDR3 is 15 residues. Per germline, CDR1 SGDLS and CDR2 YYNGEE. V trimming: 0 bases; J trimming: 7 bases; junction bases outside the gene matches: 4. DNA of the CDR3: TGTGCCAGCAGCGTAGGGCTAGCGGGAGCTAATGAGCAGTTCTTC. Translating gives CASSVGLAGANEQFF.

The table lists this clonotype with a few counts. V is TRBV5-5 and J is TRBJ1-4; the D is unclear. Trimming pared 0 bases from V and 5 bases from J, leaving 11 bases between. The CDR3 covers 15 residues. Germline-derived CDR1 and CDR2 are SGHKS and YYEKEE (reference sequence). CDR3 region: CASSLVRQPNEKLFF. DNA for the CDR3: TGTGCCAGCAGCTTGGTGCGGCAGCCGAATGAAAAACTGTTTTTT.

There are a few counts of this clonotype. This rearrangement joins TRBV5-5 to TRBJ1-6; a possible D gene is TRBD1 (6 bases). CDR3 length: 14 amino acids. With 1 base removed from V and 14 bases from J, the gap between germline ends came to 16 bases. Germline values: CDR1 SGHKS, CDR2 YYEKEE (reference sequence). CDR3 sequence (DNA): TGTGCCAGCAGCTTGACCCGGACAGATTCGGCCCTCCACTTT. It encodes CASSLTRTDSALHF.

Only a few counts were recorded for this clonotype. The chain recombines TRBV20-1 with TRBJ2-6; D remains ambiguous. CDR3 size: 16 residues. V lost 2 bases and J 6 bases, leaving 17 bases between the germline ends. The germline gives CDR1 DFQATT, CDR2 SNEGSKA (reference sequence). In nucleotides, the CDR3 is TGCAGTGCTAGACCCTCACTCCCGATTGAGGCCAACGTCCTGACTTTC. It is translated as CSARPSLPIEANVLTF.

This clonotype turned up a few times. V and J are TRBV5-1 and TRBJ2-3; TRBD1 might be the D (6 bases). Deletions cut 0 bases from V and 4 bases from J, with 12 bases between. From germline, CDR1 is SGHRS and CDR2 YFSETQ. The CDR3 has 15 residues. This chain's CDR3 is CASSLVGRGPDTQYF. The CDR3 nucleotides are TGCGCCAGCAGCTTGGTAGGCAGGGGACCAGATACGCAGTATTTT.

The CDR3 region has the DNA TGTGCCAGCAGCCCCGCCCCTCCCGGGGACGGGGCCAACGTCCTGACTTTC. Translation gives CASSPAPPGDGANVLTF. The chain employs TRBV7-8 and TRBJ2-6; D is possibly TRBD1 or TRBD2 (5 bases each). Trimming cost V 5 bases and J 4 bases, with 18 bases left between them. Germline CDR1 SGHVS, CDR2 FQNEAQ. The CDR3 consists of 17 residues. The full variable domain, with the rest looked up from reference TRBV7-8 and TRBJ2-6, is GAGVSQSPRYKVAKRGQDVALRCDPISGHVSLFWYQQALGQGPEFLTYFQNEAQLDKSGLPSDRFFAERPEGSVSTLKIQRTQQEDSAVYLCASSPAPPGDGANVLTFGAGSRLTVL.

The V gene is TRBV7-9, the J gene TRBJ2-3; TRBD1 matches 9 bases. CDR1 is SEHNR, CDR2 FQNEAQ, per germline (reference sequence). The V segment lost 5 bases and the J segment 2 bases; nucleotides outside the gene matches: 5. The CDR3 totals 15 residues. The DNA of the CDR3 is TGTGCCAGCAGCACCCGGACAGGGGCCACAGATACGCAGTATTTT. Protein: CASSTRTGATDTQYF.

CDR3 region: CASSLEGATSGTRKETQYF. The CDR3 DNA reads as TGTGCCAGCAGTTTGGAGGGGGCTACGAGCGGGACTCGAAAAGAGACCCAGTACTTC. The rearrangement joins TRBV27 to TRBJ2-5; D tentatively fits TRBD1 or TRBD2 (7 bases each). Germline-derived CDR1 and CDR2 are MNHEY and SMNVEV (reference sequence). This CDR3 has 19 amino acids. Trimming took 3 bases from V and 3 from J, leaving 26 bases between them.